What follows are 2 T cell receptor beta chains derived from one specimen sequenced in a study of T cell changes during pregnancy in multiple sclerosis. TCRdb keeps only in-frame clones here, not all; method: immunoSEQ multiplex PCR. This table holds approximately 100,000 clones, 92% found once. The input for sequencing was peripheral blood, taken after pregnancy. The receptors derive from a female donor in good health, enrolled as a control in a pregnancy study.

The chain links TRBV29-1 to TRBJ2-3; the match to TRBD2 covers 10 bases. CDR3 length: 19 residues. The V and J ends lost 0 bases and 3 bases, in that order; junction bases with no gene match: 15. Germline CDR1 reads SQVTM; CDR2 reads ANQGSEA. CDR3 sequence (DNA): TGCAGCGTTGAAGAAGGAAGCGGGAGGGCCTCACGCCTAACAGATACGCAGTATTTT. Translated, it gives CSVEEGSGRASRLTDTQYF.

This chain connects TRBV23-1 to TRBJ2-4; 9 bases align to TRBD2. TRBV23-1 is marked as an open reading frame, function uncertain. CDR3 size: 15 residues. V lost 9 bases and J lost 1; bases outside the gene matches: 7. CDR3 amino acids: CARDPSGVAKNIQYF. In DNA form, the CDR3 reads TGCGCCAGGGATCCTAGCGGGGTGGCCAAAAACATTCAGTACTTC.